This TCR beta chain appears in the sequencing data of a study of blood T cell repertoires in COVID-19. Participants, about 18 to 90 years old, spanned around 25 US areas. This CDR3 contains 14 residues. The ends lost 3 bases at V and 4 bases at J; junction bases unmatched: 3. CDR1 SEHNR and CDR2 FQNEAQ come from the germline V gene (reference sequence). The authors' processing: How many nucleated cells were present was estimated from reference gene primer amplification. Clones were sequenced by immunoSEQ multiplex PCR, and TCRdb holds only the in-frame ones, with some missing. The DNA was the basis for D and trimming; V, J and clone size are from that table. The data hold about 400,000 clones, with roughly 91% observed a single time.

The TCR was taken from a woman aged 30 to 39 who had recovered from COVID-19. Material for sequencing was PBMCs or T cells enriched from blood (not recorded which). This rearrangement joins TRBV7-9 to TRBJ1-1, with TRBD1 matching 9 bases. CDR3 coding DNA: TGTGCCAGCAGCTTGCTGACAGGGGGCACTGAAGCTTTCTTT. The encoded protein is CASSLLTGGTEAFF.